This TCR beta chain was obtained from a study of blood T cells in healthy people across ages. Across the whole study: For every two T cells, template switching captured about one barcoded beta molecule.

Then a second PCR, running roughly 7 to 11 cycles, was carried out with a sample-barcoded 5' primer and a J-beta primer mix. TCRdb ran MiXCR on the 5' RACE reads and lists one entry per CDR3 protein. The repertoire consists of 1.5 million to 2 million distinct CDR3 sequences, with around half occurring once and the leading ten covering around 2.1%. Per germline, CDR1 MDHEN and CDR2 SYDVKM. The CDR3 is 15 residues long. V lost 6 bases and J lost 2, with 16 bases in between. This sequence joins TRBV28 and TRBJ2-5; D might be TRBD2 (6 bases). Sequenced: blood. This receptor was obtained from a woman aged 40 to 50 in good health. CDR3 amino acids: CASSWGPTRQETQYF. DNA for the CDR3: TGTGCCAGCAGCTGGGGCCCGACTAGACAAGAGACCCAGTACTTC. Filled out from reference TRBV28 and TRBJ2-5, the complete variable domain reads DVKVTQSSRYLVKRTGEKVFLECVQDMDHENMFWYRQDPGLGLRLIYFSYDVKMKEKGDIPEGYSVSREKKERFSLILESASTNQTSMYLCASSWGPTRQETQYFGPGTRLLVL.